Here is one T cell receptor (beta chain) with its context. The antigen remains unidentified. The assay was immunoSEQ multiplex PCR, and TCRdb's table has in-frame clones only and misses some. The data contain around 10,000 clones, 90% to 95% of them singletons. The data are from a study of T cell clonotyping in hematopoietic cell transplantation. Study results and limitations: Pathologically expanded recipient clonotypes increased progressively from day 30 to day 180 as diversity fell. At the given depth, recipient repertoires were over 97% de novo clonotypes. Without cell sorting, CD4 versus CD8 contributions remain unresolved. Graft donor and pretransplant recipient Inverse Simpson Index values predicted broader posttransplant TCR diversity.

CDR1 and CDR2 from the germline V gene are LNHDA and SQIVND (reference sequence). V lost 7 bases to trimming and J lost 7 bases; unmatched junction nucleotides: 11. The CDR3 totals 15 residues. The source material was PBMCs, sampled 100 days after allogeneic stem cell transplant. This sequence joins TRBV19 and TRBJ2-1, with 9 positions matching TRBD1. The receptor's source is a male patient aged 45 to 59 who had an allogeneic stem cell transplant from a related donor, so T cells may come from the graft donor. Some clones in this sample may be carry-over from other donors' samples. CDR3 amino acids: CASTPPGQGLNEQFF. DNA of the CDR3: TGTGCCAGTACCCCCCCGGGACAGGGTCTAAATGAGCAGTTCTTC.